The clone carrying this TCR beta chain has a handful of counts. As yet, its antigen is unknown. Findings and limits, study-wide: Greatest tumor Treg TCR overlap was with tumor naive CD4+ cells. In terms of TCR gene usage, tumor memory CD4+ T cells clustered together with blood and lymph node memory CD4+ cells, as well as with lymph node naive CD4+ cells.

After constant-region reverse-primer amplification, full-length variable regions underwent semi-nested PCR with Nested Universal Primer A. TCRdb redid the calling of the 5' RACE reads with MiXCR, one entry per CDR3 protein. The sample lists around 9,000 distinct CDR3 sequences; about 70% were seen once. Naive CD4+ T cells were purified with Tregs depleted by CD25. Germline V gene lookup returns CDR1 SQVTM and CDR2 ANQGSEA. Trimming took off 5 bases at V and 4 bases at J, with 12 bases between the two ends. The CDR3 covers 13 residues. The sample was tumor-infiltrating naive CD4+ T cells sorted from the breast tumor. Subset: naive CD4+ T cells, CD4+CD45RA+CD25-. The chain employs TRBV29-1 and TRBJ1-5; tentatively, D is TRBD1 (5 bases). The clonotype comes from a female donor with breast cancer. The DNA of the CDR3 is TGCAGCGTTACCCCGGGACCTAATCAGCCCCAGCATTTT. Translation gives CSVTPGPNQPQHF.